The 5 T cell receptor beta chains given below trace back to one sample, sequenced in a study of blood T cell repertoires in COVID-19. Clones were sequenced by immunoSEQ multiplex PCR, and TCRdb holds only the in-frame ones, with some missing. The table has 55,000 to 75,000 clones, 75% to 90% seen once; the top ten hold roughly 8%. Sequenced input: peripheral blood. These receptors all come from a man aged 45 to 65 with active COVID-19.

This clone was seen once. The chain is built from TRBV27 and TRBJ1-1, with D unclear. Between the trimmed V and J ends, which lost 3 bases and 3 bases, there was a span of 8 bases. This CDR3 region has 13 residues. From germline, CDR1 is MNHEY and CDR2 SMNVEV (reference sequence). The CDR3 coding sequence is TGTGCCAGCAGTTTGCGGGAAGACACTGAAGCTTTCTTT. Translation gives CASSLREDTEAFF.

This clone was seen only a few times. The gene calls are TRBV7-2 and TRBJ2-3; possible D gene TRBD1, 5 bases. The CDR3 is 15 amino acids. Per germline, CDR1 SGHTA and CDR2 FQGNSA. V dropped 5 bases and J dropped 1 base, with 13 bases sitting between them. The CDR3, as DNA: TGTGCCAGCAGCCGCGAAGGGGTGGGCACAGATACGCAGTATTTT. It is translated as CASSREGVGTDTQYF.

V usage is TRBV9 and J usage is TRBJ1-5, with D perhaps TRBD1 (6 bases). Trimming took 0 bases from V and 1 from J, leaving 11 bases between them. Germline V lookup: CDR1 SGDLS, CDR2 YYNGEE. The CDR3 consists of 16 residues. CDR3: CASSVGGGQSNQPQHF. The DNA for the CDR3 is TGTGCCAGCAGCGTAGGGGGGGGGCAGAGCAATCAGCCCCAGCATTTT.

As for this clone: A read error may produce the germline difference seen at one junction end. This chain links TRBV7-7 with TRBJ2-5; possibly TRBD2 for D (5 bases). The CDR3 is 11 residues long. Looked up from germline, CDR1 is SSHAT and CDR2 is FNYEAQ (reference sequence). CDR3 sequence reads: CASSEGETQYF. CDR3 nucleotides: TGTGCTAGCAGCGAGGGAGAGACCCAGTACTTC.

The chain is built from TRBV28 and TRBJ2-5, with TRBD1 matching over 7 bases. CDR1 MDHEN and CDR2 SYDVKM come from the germline V gene. Germline trimming cut 3 bases from V and 3 bases from J; bases unmatched to any gene: 10. This CDR3 is 16 amino acids long. CDR3 residues: CASSFTGVDYEETQYF. The DNA of the CDR3 is TGTGCCAGCAGTTTCACAGGGGTCGACTATGAAGAGACCCAGTACTTC.